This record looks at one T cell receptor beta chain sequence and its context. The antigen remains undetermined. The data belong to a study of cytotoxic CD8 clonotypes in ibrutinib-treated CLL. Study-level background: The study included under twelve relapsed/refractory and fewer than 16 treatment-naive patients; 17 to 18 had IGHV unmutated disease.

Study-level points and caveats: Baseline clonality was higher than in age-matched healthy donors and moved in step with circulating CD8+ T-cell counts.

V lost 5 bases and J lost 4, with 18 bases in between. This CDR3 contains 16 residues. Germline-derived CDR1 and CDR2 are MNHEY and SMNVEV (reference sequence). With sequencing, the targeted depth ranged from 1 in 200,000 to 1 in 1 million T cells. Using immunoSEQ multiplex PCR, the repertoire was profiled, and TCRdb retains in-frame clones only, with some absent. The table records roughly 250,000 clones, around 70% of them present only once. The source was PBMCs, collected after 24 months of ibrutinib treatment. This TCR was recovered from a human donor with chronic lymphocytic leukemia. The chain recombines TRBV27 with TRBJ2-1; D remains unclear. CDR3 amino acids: CASSPTSVNLYNEQFF. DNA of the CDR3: TGTGCCAGCAGTCCGACGTCTGTCAACTTATACAATGAGCAGTTCTTC.